One T cell receptor (beta chain) is described in this entry. This clonotype showed up many times. Its antigen is not yet known. Base qualities were left out, and no much larger clone turns up one base away. The sample belongs to a study of T cells in Graves' hyperthyroidism and ophthalmopathy (dated 2019 in TCRdb). For the study in its entirety: Peripheral blood samples were taken at the time of initial diagnosis, prior to any treatment. TCR V-J signatures able to tell the groups apart were searched for in a discovery cohort of 90 to 100 patients, of whom 40 to 45 had Graves' ophthalmopathy and roughly 57 had stable Graves' hyperthyroidism. Following sampling, methimazole starting at 30 mg daily was given to hyperthyroidism patients, and high-dose intravenous methylprednisolone was given to ophthalmopathy patients. The paper describes TCR Vbeta CDR3 sequencing of around 140 peripheral blood samples, made up of some 40 ophthalmopathy patients, roughly 75 hyperthyroidism patients and 17 progressor patients. Thyroid tissue and blood T-cell repertoires from six Graves' hyperthyroidism patients were also compared in the study. Prospective prediction of ophthalmopathy was tested in an independent validation cohort consisting of 18 to 20 hyperthyroidism patients and 17 patients who later progressed to ophthalmopathy. For training and testing, the 100 patients in the discovery cohort were randomly divided in a 7:3 ratio.

Summary of the overall study and its limitations: Most expanded thyroid clonotypes (frequency above 0.001) were also detected in blood, a finding suggesting that blood repertoires may reflect thyroid immune responses. Ophthalmopathy was separated from stable hyperthyroidism by a 13 V-J signature model, with about 86% sensitivity and roughly 81% specificity obtained in cross-validation and 80%/75% obtained in testing. In validation, progression to ophthalmopathy was predicted by the model with nearly 71% sensitivity and 72.22% specificity, a median of about 6.8 months before onset. No statistical method was used to fix the sample size in advance, and group allocation was not hidden from the investigators.

Amplification of TCR beta CDR3 regions was carried out from RNA transcripts. A first-round RT-PCR of the TCR CDR3 used the HTBI primer set with the Qiagen OneStep RT-PCR kit. Libraries were constructed in a second round of multiplex PCR, after which size selection and purification were performed. The libraries were sequenced on an Illumina HiSeq2000 using paired-end 100 bp reads. For the original study's pipeline: Raw data were processed with SOAPnuke, discarding reads with adapters, uncalled bases, mean Phred below 15, or no exact constant-primer or identifier match. COPE v1.2.5 was used to merge high-quality paired reads, and clonotypes were defined as unique nucleotide sequences. MiTCR v1.1 was used to align clonotypes to the IMGT TRBV, TRBD and TRBJ reference segments. Analysis was restricted to V-J combinations with a frequency above 0.0001, which covered just over 98% of repertoires. The TCS score was defined as the ratio of F50 (clonal expansion) to E x V (chaos), calculated using BLOSUM62-based TCRdist between CDR3 peptides within each V-J. Welch's t-statistics and random forest reduced roughly 540 V-J features to roughly 13, which were used in a naive Bayes classifier (R e1071). In TCRdb, the public reads were trimmed at Q25 with fastp and aligned with MiXCR, with productive beta chains retained. Rows with one shared CDR3 protein collapse into an entry with the most common genes and DNA. TCRdb, not the authors, supplied the V and J calls. This sample is represented by approximately 600,000 distinct CDR3 sequences; 13% to 15% of them were singletons. The top ten clonotypes cover 7.1% of the sample.

Via the germline V gene, CDR1 is MDHEN and CDR2 SYDVKM. The CDR3 sequence holds 14 residues, the cysteine and phenylalanine included. Left in the record is the CDR3 DNA by itself, 42 bases read in frame from the first base. V and J are truncated by 5 bases and 1 base respectively, leaving an intervening sequence of 11 bases. Ophthalmopathy patients had moderately to severely active disease, Clinical Activity Score of at least 3, NOSPECS grade of at least 4, and duration under 3 months. Any patient with an uncontrolled infection, another autoimmune disease, pregnancy or lactation was excluded. Diagnoses were based on clinical symptoms, serum thyroxine and TRAb, thyroid ultrasound and orbital computed tomography. PBMCs were isolated from 10 ml of fresh peripheral blood by Ficoll-Paque density gradient centrifugation. Total RNA was extracted using Trizol reagent, and RNA quality was assessed on an Agilent 2100 Bioanalyzer.

The sequence joins TRBV28 to TRBJ2-5, with the D gene uncertain. The TCR was taken from a young woman with Graves' ophthalmopathy. Input material: blood. The CDR3 protein is CASSVQLSQETQYF. The base sequence is TGTGCCAGCAGTGTACAACTGAGCCAAGAGACCCAGTACTTC.